This T cell receptor (beta chain) was identified in a study of blood T cells in healthy people across ages. V lost 4 bases and J lost 1, with 12 bases in between. Germline CDR1 reads DFQATT; CDR2 reads SNEGSKA (reference sequence). CDR3 length: 14 amino acids. Only a few counts were recorded for this clonotype. Sample-barcoded 5' priming and a J-beta primer mix drove a second PCR of about 6 to 12 cycles. TCRdb fed the 5' RACE reads into MiXCR, producing one record per CDR3 protein. The sample has 550,000 to 650,000 distinct CDR3 sequences; 27% are singletons. This same sample was also taken into another study, of T cells of mothers and their children. This second study says: Primer M1S, used in the second PCR, introduced sample barcodes and 2-4 random nucleotides. Slightly higher overlap, not significant, was seen in related mother-child pairs than in unrelated pairs.

This chain links TRBV20-1 with TRBJ2-3; no clear D. The TCR originated in a boy aged 2 to 9 in good health. Sequencing was performed on blood. The CDR3 reads CSAIVGWGTDTQYF. DNA for the CDR3: TGCAGTGCTATAGTGGGTTGGGGCACAGATACGCAGTATTTT.